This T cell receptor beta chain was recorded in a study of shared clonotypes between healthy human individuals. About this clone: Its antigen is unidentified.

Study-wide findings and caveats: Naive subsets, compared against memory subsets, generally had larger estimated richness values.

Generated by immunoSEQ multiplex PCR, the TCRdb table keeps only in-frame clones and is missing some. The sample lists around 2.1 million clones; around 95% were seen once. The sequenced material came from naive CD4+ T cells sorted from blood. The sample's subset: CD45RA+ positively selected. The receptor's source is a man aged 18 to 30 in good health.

CDR3 sequence: CASSNGTVSQPQHF. The CDR3 nucleotides are TGTGCCAGCAGTAACGGGACAGTTTCCCAGCCCCAGCATTTT. The genes are TRBV6-1 and TRBJ1-5, with 7 bases aligning to TRBD1. The J segment lost 7 bases and the V segment lost 5 bases, leaving 8 bases of the junction unmatched. Germline V gene sequence: CDR1 MNHNS, CDR2 SASEGT. There are 14 residues in the CDR3.